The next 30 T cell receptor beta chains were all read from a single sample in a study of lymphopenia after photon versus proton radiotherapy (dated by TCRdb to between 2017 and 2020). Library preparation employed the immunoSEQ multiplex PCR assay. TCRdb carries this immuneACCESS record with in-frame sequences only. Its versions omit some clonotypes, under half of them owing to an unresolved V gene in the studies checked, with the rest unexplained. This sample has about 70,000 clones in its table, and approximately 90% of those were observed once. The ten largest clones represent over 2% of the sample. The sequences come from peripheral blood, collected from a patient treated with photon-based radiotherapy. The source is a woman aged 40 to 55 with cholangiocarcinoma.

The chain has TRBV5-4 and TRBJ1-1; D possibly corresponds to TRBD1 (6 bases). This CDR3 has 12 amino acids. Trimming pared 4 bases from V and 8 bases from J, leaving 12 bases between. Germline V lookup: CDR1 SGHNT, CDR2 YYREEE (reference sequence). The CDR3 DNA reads TGTGCCAGCAGCGACACCGACAGGGAAGCTTTCTTT. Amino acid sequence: CASSDTDREAFF. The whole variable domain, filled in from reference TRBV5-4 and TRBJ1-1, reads ETGVTQSPTHLIKTRGQQVTLRCSSQSGHNTVSWYQQALGQGPQFIFQYYREEENGRGNFPPRFSGLQFPNYSSELNVNALELDDSALYLCASSDTDREAFFGQGTRLTVV.

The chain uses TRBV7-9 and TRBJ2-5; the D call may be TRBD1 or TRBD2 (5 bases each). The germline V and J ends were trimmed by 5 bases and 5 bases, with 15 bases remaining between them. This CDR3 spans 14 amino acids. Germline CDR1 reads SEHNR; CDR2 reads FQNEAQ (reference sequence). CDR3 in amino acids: CASSRPGDVETQYF. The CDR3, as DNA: TGTGCCAGCAGCCGACCCGGGGACGTCGAGACCCAGTACTTC.

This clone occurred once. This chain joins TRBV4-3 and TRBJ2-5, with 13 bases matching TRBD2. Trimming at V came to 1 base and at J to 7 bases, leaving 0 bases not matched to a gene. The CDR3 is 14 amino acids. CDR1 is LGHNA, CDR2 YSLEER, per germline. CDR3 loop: CASSQGLAGGTQYF. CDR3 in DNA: TGCGCCAGCAGCCAAGGACTAGCGGGAGGGACCCAGTACTTC.

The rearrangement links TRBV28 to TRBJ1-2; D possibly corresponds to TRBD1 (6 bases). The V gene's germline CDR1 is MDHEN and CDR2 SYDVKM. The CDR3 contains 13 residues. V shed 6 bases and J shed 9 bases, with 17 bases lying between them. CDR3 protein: CASRSDRSLSYTF. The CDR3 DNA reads TGTGCCAGCAGATCCGACAGGTCGCTAAGCTACACCTTC.

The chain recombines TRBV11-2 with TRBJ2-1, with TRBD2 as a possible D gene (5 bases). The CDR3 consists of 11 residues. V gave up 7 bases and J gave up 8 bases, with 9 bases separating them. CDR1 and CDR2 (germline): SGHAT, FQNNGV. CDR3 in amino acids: CASTDGDEQFF. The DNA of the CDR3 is TGTGCCAGCACCGACGGGGATGAGCAGTTCTTC.

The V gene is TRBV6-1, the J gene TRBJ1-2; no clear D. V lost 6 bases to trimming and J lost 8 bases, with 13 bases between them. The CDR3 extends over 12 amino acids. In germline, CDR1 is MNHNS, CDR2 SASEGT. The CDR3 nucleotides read TGTGCCAGCAGGGACCATGCCGAGGGCTACACCTTC. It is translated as CASRDHAEGYTF.

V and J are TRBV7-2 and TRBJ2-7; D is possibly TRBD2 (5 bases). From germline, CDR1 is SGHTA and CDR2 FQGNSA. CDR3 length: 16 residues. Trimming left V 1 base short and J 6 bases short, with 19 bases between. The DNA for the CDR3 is TGTGCCAGCAGCTTAGGAGGGCTCGGCTCCCCCCTCGAGCAGTACTTC. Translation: CASSLGGLGSPLEQYF.

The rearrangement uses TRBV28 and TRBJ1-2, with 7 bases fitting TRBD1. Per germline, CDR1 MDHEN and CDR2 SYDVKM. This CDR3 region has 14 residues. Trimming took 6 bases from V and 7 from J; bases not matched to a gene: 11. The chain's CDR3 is CASRREAGGVGYTF. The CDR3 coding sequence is TGTGCCAGCAGAAGGGAGGCAGGGGGGGTTGGCTACACCTTC.

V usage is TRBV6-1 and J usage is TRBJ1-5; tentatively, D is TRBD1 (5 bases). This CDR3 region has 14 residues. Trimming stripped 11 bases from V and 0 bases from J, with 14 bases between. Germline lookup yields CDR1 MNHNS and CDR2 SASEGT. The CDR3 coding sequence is TGTGCCGCAGGGCTCTCCTATAGCAATCAGCCCCAGCATTTT. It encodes CAAGLSYSNQPQHF.

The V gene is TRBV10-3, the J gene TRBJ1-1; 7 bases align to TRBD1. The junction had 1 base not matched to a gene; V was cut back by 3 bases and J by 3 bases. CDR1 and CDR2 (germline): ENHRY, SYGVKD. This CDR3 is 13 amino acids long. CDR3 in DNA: TGTGCCATCAGTGAAGACAGGGACACTGAAGCTTTCTTT. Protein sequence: CAISEDRDTEAFF.

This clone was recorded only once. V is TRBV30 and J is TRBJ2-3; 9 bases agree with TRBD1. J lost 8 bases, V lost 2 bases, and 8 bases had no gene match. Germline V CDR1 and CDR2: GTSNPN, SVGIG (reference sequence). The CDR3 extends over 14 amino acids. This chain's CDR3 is CAWSPNTGGSTQYF. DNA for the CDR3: TGTGCCTGGAGTCCTAATACAGGGGGCAGTACGCAGTATTTT.

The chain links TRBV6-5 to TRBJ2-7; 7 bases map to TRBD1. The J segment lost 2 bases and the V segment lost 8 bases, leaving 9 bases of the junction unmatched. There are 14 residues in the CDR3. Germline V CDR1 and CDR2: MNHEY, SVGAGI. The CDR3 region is CASLRQGAPYEQYF. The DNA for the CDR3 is TGTGCCAGCTTAAGACAGGGTGCACCCTACGAGCAGTACTTC.

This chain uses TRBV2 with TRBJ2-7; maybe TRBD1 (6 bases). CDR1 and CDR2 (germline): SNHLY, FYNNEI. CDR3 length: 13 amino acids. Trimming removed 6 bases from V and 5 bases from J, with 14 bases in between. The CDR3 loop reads CASSFDRLNEQYF. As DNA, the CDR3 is TGTGCCAGCAGCTTCGACAGGCTGAACGAGCAGTACTTC.

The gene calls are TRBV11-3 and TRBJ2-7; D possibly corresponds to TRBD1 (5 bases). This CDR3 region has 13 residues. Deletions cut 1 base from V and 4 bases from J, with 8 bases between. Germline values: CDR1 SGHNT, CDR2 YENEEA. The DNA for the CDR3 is TGTGCCAGCAGCTTAGCCCCAGGGTACGAGCAGTACTTC. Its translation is CASSLAPGYEQYF.

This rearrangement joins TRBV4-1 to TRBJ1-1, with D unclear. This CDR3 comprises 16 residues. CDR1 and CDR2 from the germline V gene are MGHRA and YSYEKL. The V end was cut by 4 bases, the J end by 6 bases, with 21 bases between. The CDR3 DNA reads TGCGCCAGCAGCCGCCAAGAAGGGTCAAACCGGGCTGAAGCTTTCTTT. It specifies CASSRQEGSNRAEAFF.

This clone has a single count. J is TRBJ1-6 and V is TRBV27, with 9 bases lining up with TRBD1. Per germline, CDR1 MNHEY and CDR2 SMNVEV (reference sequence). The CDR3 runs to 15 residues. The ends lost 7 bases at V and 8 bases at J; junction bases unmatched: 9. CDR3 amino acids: CASTPWRDRDSPLHF. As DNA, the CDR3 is TGTGCCAGCACCCCTTGGCGGGACAGGGATTCACCCCTCCACTTT.

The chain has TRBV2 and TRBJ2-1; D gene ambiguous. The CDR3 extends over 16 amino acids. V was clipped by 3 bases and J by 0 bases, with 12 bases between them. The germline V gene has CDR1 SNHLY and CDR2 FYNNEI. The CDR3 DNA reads TGTGCCAGCAGTGATCGGCGTTCCTCCTCCTACAATGAGCAGTTCTTC. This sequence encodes CASSDRRSSSYNEQFF.

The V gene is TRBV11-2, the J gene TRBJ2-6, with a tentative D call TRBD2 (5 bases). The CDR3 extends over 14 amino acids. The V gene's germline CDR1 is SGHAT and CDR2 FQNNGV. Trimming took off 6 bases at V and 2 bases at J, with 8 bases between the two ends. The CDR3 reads CASSRLTGANVLTF. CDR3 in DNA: TGTGCCAGCAGTCGACTAACTGGGGCCAACGTCCTGACTTTC. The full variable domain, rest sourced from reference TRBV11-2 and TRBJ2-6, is EAGVAQSPRYKIIEKRQSVAFWCNPISGHATLYWYQQILGQGPKLLIQFQNNGVVDDSQLPKDRFSAERLKGVDSTLKIQPAKLEDSAVYLCASSRLTGANVLTFGAGSRLTVL.

CDR3 protein: CASTGQDLYNEQFF. CDR3 nucleotide sequence: TGTGCCAGCACCGGACAGGACCTTTACAATGAGCAGTTCTTC. The rearrangement links TRBV6-6 to TRBJ2-1; 7 nucleotides align to TRBD1. Per germline, CDR1 MNHNY and CDR2 SVGAGI (reference sequence). After removal of 7 bases from V and 4 bases from J, the junction contained 7 bases not matched to a gene. The CDR3 totals 14 residues.

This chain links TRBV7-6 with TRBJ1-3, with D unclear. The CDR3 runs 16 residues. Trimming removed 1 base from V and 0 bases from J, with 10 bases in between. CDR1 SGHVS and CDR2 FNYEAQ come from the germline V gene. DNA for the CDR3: TGTGCCAGCAGCTTAGGTCTCCAAATCTCTGGAAACACCATATATTTT. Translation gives CASSLGLQISGNTIYF.

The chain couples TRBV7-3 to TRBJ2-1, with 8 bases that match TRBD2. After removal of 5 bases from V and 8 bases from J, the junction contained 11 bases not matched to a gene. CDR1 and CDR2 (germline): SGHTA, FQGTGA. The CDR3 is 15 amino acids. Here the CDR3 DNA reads TGTGCCAGCAGCCCCGCGCCGGGGGGGGTCCATGAGCAGTTCTTC. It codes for CASSPAPGGVHEQFF.

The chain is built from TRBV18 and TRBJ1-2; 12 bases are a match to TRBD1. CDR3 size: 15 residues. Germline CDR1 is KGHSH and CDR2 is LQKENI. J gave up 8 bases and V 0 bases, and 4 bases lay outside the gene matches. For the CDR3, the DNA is TGTGCCAGCTCACCACCGGGACAGGGGGCCTACGGCTACACCTTC. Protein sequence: CASSPPGQGAYGYTF.

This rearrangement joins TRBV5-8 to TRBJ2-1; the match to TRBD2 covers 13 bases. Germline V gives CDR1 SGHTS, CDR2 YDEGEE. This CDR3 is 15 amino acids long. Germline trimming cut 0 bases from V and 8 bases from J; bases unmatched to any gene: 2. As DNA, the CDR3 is TGTGCCAGCAGCTTGGGACTAGCGGGAGGCGATGAGCAGTTCTTC. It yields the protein CASSLGLAGGDEQFF.

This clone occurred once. The CDR3 DNA sequence: TGTGCCAGCAGCCTGGACTATGGCTACACCTTC. The encoded protein is CASSLDYGYTF. V is TRBV6-6 and J is TRBJ1-2, with unresolved D. Germline V lookup: CDR1 MNHNY, CDR2 SVGAGI (reference sequence). The CDR3 covers 11 residues. Trimming removed 6 bases at V and 3 bases at J, with 5 bases between.

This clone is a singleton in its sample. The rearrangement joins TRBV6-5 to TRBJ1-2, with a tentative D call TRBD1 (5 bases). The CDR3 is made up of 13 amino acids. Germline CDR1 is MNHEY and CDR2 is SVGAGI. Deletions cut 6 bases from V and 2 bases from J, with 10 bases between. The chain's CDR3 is CASSLGTNYGYTF. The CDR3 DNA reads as TGTGCCAGCAGCCTGGGGACGAACTATGGCTACACCTTC.

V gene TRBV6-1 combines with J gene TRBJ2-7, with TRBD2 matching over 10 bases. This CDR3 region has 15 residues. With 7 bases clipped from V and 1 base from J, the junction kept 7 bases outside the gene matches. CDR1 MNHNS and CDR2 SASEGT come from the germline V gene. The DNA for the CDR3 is TGTGCCAGCATCACACAGACTAGCGGGTCCTACGAGCAGTACTTC. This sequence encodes CASITQTSGSYEQYF.

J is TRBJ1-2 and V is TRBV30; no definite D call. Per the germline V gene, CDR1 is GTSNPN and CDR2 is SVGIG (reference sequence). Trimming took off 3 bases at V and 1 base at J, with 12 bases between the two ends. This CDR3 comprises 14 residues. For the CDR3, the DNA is TGTGCCTGGAGAGAATCCGGGAATAACTATGGCTACACCTTC. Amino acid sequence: CAWRESGNNYGYTF.

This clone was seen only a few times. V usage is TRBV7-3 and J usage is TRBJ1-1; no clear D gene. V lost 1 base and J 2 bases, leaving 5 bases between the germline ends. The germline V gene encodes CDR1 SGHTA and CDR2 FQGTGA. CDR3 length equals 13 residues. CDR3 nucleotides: TGTGCCAGCAGCTTAAGACCAAACACTGAAGCTTTCTTT. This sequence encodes CASSLRPNTEAFF.

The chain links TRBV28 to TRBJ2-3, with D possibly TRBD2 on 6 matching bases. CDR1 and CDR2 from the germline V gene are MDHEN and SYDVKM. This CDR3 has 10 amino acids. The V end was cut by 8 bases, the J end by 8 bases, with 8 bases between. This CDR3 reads CASYGGTQYF. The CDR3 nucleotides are TGTGCCAGCTACGGGGGTACGCAGTATTTT.

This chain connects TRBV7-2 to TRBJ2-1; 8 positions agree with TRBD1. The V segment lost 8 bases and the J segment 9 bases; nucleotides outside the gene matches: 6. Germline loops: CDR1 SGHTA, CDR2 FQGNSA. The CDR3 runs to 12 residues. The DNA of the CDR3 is TGTGCCAGCCGACAGGGGCTCGGTGAGCAGTTCTTC. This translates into CASRQGLGEQFF.